The 23 T cell receptor beta chains below all came from one sample that was sequenced in a study of control samples from healthy donors and cancer patients. The data were produced by immunoSEQ multiplex PCR, yet TCRdb's version contains in-frame clones alone and is incomplete. The sample has about 94,000 clones, 86% seen once; the top ten hold around 1.3%. The sequenced material came from blood. The receptors were gathered from a woman aged 50 to 60 in good health.

The chain employs TRBV5-6 and TRBJ2-1, with TRBD1 matching over 9 bases. Germline V CDR1 and CDR2: SGHDT, YYEEEE. This CDR3 is 19 amino acids long. V lost 1 base, J lost 7 bases, and 18 bases stayed unmatched. CDR3 in amino acids: CASSLLGKAGTGNVNEQFF. For the CDR3, the DNA is TGTGCCAGCAGCTTGTTGGGAAAGGCCGGGACAGGGAACGTGAATGAGCAGTTCTTC. Variable domain in full (rest from reference TRBV5-6 and TRBJ2-1): DAGVTQSPTHLIKTRGQQVTLRCSPKSGHDTVSWYQQALGQGPQFIFQYYEEEERQRGNFPDRFSGHQFPNYSSELNVNALLLGDSALYLCASSLLGKAGTGNVNEQFFGPGTRLTVL.

The chain has TRBV20-1 and TRBJ2-3, with D unclear. The V gene's germline CDR1 is DFQATT and CDR2 SNEGSKA (reference sequence). V lost 5 bases and J lost 1, with 1 base in between. The CDR3 covers 10 residues. CDR3 sequence: CSARTDTQYF. DNA for the CDR3: TGCAGTGCTCGCACAGATACGCAGTATTTT.

The V and J genes are TRBV18 and TRBJ1-5; TRBD1 matches at 7 bases. The CDR3 is 16 residues long. From germline, CDR1 is KGHSH and CDR2 LQKENI. The V gene end was trimmed by 4 bases and the J gene end by 2 bases; junction bases not matched to a gene: 8. The CDR3 coding sequence is TGTGCCAGCTCACGGGACAGTTCCTTAGGCAATCAGCCCCAGCATTTT. It yields the protein CASSRDSSLGNQPQHF.

This clone showed up just once. The chain combines TRBV6-5 with TRBJ1-2; D is possibly TRBD1 (5 bases). Germline V lookup: CDR1 MNHEY, CDR2 SVGAGI. The V end lost 6 bases, the J end lost 4 bases, and 18 bases lay between the germline ends. The CDR3 consists of 15 residues. The CDR3 is CASRPTAAWGYGYTF. The CDR3 coding sequence is TGTGCCAGCAGACCGACAGCGGCCTGGGGCTATGGCTACACCTTC.

The chain recombines TRBV19 with TRBJ1-5; D ambiguous. There are 12 residues in the CDR3. Trimming took 3 bases from V and 9 from J, leaving 9 bases between them. Germline values: CDR1 LNHDA, CDR2 SQIVND (reference sequence). The CDR3 bases are TGTGCCAGTAGTATGTGGCCCTTGCCCCAGCATTTT. Protein: CASSMWPLPQHF. The whole variable domain, filled in from reference TRBV19 and TRBJ1-5, reads DGGITQSPKYLFRKEGQNVTLSCEQNLNHDAMYWYRQDPGQGLRLIYYSQIVNDFQKGDIAEGYSVSREKKESFPLTVTSAQKNPTAFYLCASSMWPLPQHFGDGTRLSIL.

The chain uses TRBV19 and TRBJ2-6; D unclear. Germline-derived CDR1 and CDR2 are LNHDA and SQIVND (reference sequence). V dropped 5 bases and J dropped 4 bases, with 9 bases sitting between them. CDR3 length: 14 amino acids. The CDR3 DNA reads as TGTGCCAGTAGTCAAGGTTACGGGGCCAACGTCCTGACTTTC. It is translated as CASSQGYGANVLTF.

The V gene is TRBV29-1, the J gene TRBJ1-2; D remains unclear. Trimming pared 3 bases from V and 4 bases from J, leaving 15 bases between. The CDR3 has 14 residues. CDR1 and CDR2 from the germline V gene are SQVTM and ANQGSEA. The CDR3 protein is CSVDSISAGYGYTF. CDR3 coding DNA: TGCAGCGTTGACAGCATATCCGCGGGCTATGGCTACACCTTC.

The gene calls are TRBV6-2 or TRBV6-3 and TRBJ1-1; weak D call: TRBD1 (5 bases). The CDR3 extends over 13 amino acids. Deletions cut 6 bases from V and 4 bases from J, with 12 bases between. Germline V lookup: CDR1 MNHEY, CDR2 SVGEGT. The CDR3 sequence is CASSREVGTEAFF. The CDR3 coding sequence is TGTGCCAGCAGCAGGGAAGTAGGCACTGAAGCTTTCTTT.

The chain links TRBV21-1 to TRBJ1-5; TRBD1 reflects the table's D call only, with no check against the DNA. TRBV21-1 is described as a pseudogene. The CDR3 is 17 residues long. CDR3: CASSTPGGQGYNQPQHF. The DNA of the CDR3 is TGTGCCAGCAGCACCCCTGGCGGGCAGGGGTACAATCAGCCCCAGCATTTT.

Written as DNA, the CDR3 is TGCGCCAGCAGCCAAGAGAGCGGTACCATCTACGAGCAGTACTTC. Protein product: CASSQESGTIYEQYF. V usage is TRBV4-3 and J usage is TRBJ2-7, with D possibly TRBD2 on 5 matching bases. CDR1 and CDR2 from the germline V gene are LGHNA and YSLEER. The CDR3 is 15 amino acids. Trimming stripped 0 bases from V and 3 bases from J, with 12 bases between.

The J gene is TRBJ2-5, the V gene TRBV2; 9 bases line up with TRBD1. This CDR3 comprises 13 residues. Germline CDR1 and CDR2: SNHLY and FYNNEI. Unmatched junction bases numbered 2, after V lost 5 bases and J lost 4 bases. The CDR3 is CASSRDRAETQYF. The CDR3 region has the DNA TGTGCCAGCAGTAGGGACAGGGCAGAGACCCAGTACTTC.

The chain combines TRBV6-6 with TRBJ2-1, with no clear D. The length of the CDR3 is 13 residues. Germline CDR1 and CDR2: MNHNY and SVGAGI (reference sequence). Trimming cost V 6 bases and J 4 bases, with 10 bases left between them. CDR3 sequence reads: CASSPTEYNEQFF. Here the CDR3 DNA reads TGTGCCAGCAGCCCCACCGAATACAATGAGCAGTTCTTC.

This clone was detected a few times. The rearrangement joins TRBV4-3 to TRBJ2-1, with D tentatively TRBD2 (6 bases). CDR1 and CDR2 from the germline V gene are LGHNA and YSLEER. Trimming shortened V by 4 bases and J by 2 bases, and 15 bases separated the two germline ends. The CDR3 sequence is 16 residues long. The CDR3 bases are TGCGCCAGCAGCCGTTCTTTTAGCGGACCCTACAATGAGCAGTTCTTC. Encoded protein: CASSRSFSGPYNEQFF.

For this clone: The junction differs from germline at one of its ends, possibly a read error. The gene calls are TRBV5-1 and TRBJ2-3; D ambiguous. CDR3 length: 15 amino acids. Germline V gives CDR1 SGHRS, CDR2 YFSETQ. In nucleotides, the CDR3 is TGCGCCAGCAGCTTGTCGTTGAGTCTCACAGTTACGCAGTATTTT. Translation: CASSLSLSLTVTQYF.

J is TRBJ1-4 and V is TRBV19, with D uncertain. This CDR3 has 15 residues. CDR1 is LNHDA and CDR2 is SQIVND in the germline V gene (reference sequence). V dropped 1 base and J dropped 2 bases, with 8 bases sitting between them. The CDR3 reads CASSIGRPTNEKLFF. The CDR3 region has the DNA TGTGCCAGTAGTATAGGCAGGCCCACTAATGAAAAACTGTTTTTT.

V gene TRBV4-2 combines with J gene TRBJ2-3, with 9 bases lining up with TRBD2. V shed 2 bases, J shed 4 bases, and the junction held 7 bases outside the gene matches. The V gene's germline CDR1 is LGHNA and CDR2 YNFKEQ. The CDR3 length is 16 residues. CDR3 sequence: CASSQMAGGPADTQYF. The DNA for the CDR3 is TGTGCCAGCAGCCAAATGGCGGGGGGGCCTGCAGATACGCAGTATTTT.

This sequence joins TRBV5-5 and TRBJ2-7; D may be TRBD1 (6 bases). V was pared by 4 bases and J by 0 bases, with 17 bases between. This CDR3 comprises 16 residues. Germline-derived CDR1 and CDR2 are SGHKS and YYEKEE (reference sequence). This chain's CDR3 is CASSGGVGASSYEQYF. CDR3 DNA: TGTGCCAGCAGCGGGGGCGTTGGGGCGAGCTCCTACGAGCAGTACTTC.

CDR3 residues: CASSLERAGNTEAFF. CDR3 sequence (DNA): TGCGCCAGCAGCTTAGAGAGGGCAGGGAACACTGAAGCTTTCTTT. This chain connects TRBV5-1 to TRBJ1-1; no reliable D call. The CDR3 contains 15 residues. Per germline, CDR1 SGHRS and CDR2 YFSETQ. V lost 2 bases, J lost 1 base, and 12 bases lay in between.

Worth noting for this clone: The junction differs from germline at one of its ends, possibly a read error. V and J are TRBV6-6 and TRBJ2-2, with TRBD2 matching 11 bases. The CDR3 is made up of 19 amino acids. From germline, CDR1 is MNHNY and CDR2 SVGAGI (reference sequence). This CDR3 is CASSYFGTSGPMNTGELFF. The CDR3 region has the DNA TGTGCCAGCAGCTACTTCGGGACTAGCGGACCCATGAACACCGGGGAGCTGTTTTTT.

This chain uses TRBV5-5 with TRBJ2-5; TRBD1 agrees at 8 bases. This CDR3 has 16 amino acids. Germline V gene sequence: CDR1 SGHKS, CDR2 YYEKEE (reference sequence). V shed 0 bases, J shed 2 bases, and the junction held 6 bases outside the gene matches. The chain's CDR3 is CASSLVGQGAQETQYF. CDR3 DNA sequence: TGTGCCAGCAGCTTGGTTGGTCAGGGGGCACAAGAGACCCAGTACTTC.

This chain connects TRBV18 to TRBJ2-1; 9 bases match TRBD2. Germline-derived CDR1 and CDR2 are KGHSH and LQKENI. Trimming at V came to 1 base and at J to 6 bases, leaving 7 bases not matched to a gene. The CDR3 is 16 amino acids. CDR3 DNA: TGTGCCAGCTCACCACTTGGGTTAGCGGGGGCCAATGAGCAGTTCTTC. Translation: CASSPLGLAGANEQFF.

This chain connects TRBV15 to TRBJ2-1; the D gene is possibly TRBD1 (5 bases). The CDR3 consists of 16 residues. The ends were cut back, 0 bases at V and 7 bases at J, with 16 bases in the middle. The germline V gene encodes CDR1 LNHNV and CDR2 YYDKDF (reference sequence). CDR3: CATSRDGNRRGNEQFF. The CDR3 DNA reads TGTGCCACCAGCAGAGATGGGAACAGGCGTGGGAATGAGCAGTTCTTC.

The genes are TRBV29-1 and TRBJ2-7, with D possibly TRBD1 on 5 matching bases. Trimming removed 2 bases from V and 7 bases from J, with 9 bases in between. The CDR3 is made up of 11 amino acids. Per germline, CDR1 SQVTM and CDR2 ANQGSEA. The CDR3 spells CSVEKGLEQYF. For the CDR3, the DNA is TGCAGCGTTGAAAAGGGGCTGGAGCAGTACTTC.